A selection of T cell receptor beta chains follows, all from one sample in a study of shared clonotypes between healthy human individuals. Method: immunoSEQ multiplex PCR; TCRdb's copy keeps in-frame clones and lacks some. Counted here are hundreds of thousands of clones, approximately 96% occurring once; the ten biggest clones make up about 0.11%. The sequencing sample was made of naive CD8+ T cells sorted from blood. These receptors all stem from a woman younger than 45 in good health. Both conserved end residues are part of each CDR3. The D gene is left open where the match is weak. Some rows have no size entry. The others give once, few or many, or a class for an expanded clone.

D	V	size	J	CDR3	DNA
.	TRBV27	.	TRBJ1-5	CASSLGGIYQPQHF	TGTGCCAGCAGCTTGGGGGGTATCTATCAGCCCCAGCATTTT
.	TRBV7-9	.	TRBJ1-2	CASTGEIYYGYTF	TGTGCCAGCACAGGGGAGATCTACTATGGCTACACCTTC
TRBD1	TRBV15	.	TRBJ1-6	CATSRGTGRSPLHF	TGTGCCACCAGCAGAGGGACAGGGAGGTCCCCCCTCCACTTT
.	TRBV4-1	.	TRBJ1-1	CASSPILLDTEAFF	TGCGCCAGCAGCCCCATACTTCTCGACACTGAAGCTTTCTTT
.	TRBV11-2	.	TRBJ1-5	CASSLGGRDNQPQHF	TGTGCCAGCAGCTTAGGGGGGAGGGATAATCAGCCCCAGCATTTT
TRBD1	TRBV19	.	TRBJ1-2	CASSMDDRVFSGYTF	TGTGCCAGTAGTATGGATGACAGGGTTTTTAGTGGCTACACCTTC
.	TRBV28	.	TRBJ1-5	CASSLSDNNQPQHF	TGTGCCAGCAGTTTATCGGACAACAATCAGCCCCAGCATTTT
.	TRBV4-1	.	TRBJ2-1	CASSQVAGFNEQFF	TGCGCCAGCAGCCAAGTTGCAGGGTTCAATGAGCAGTTCTTC
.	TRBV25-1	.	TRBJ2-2	CASSELLPKGELFF	TGTGCCAGCAGTGAACTCCTACCCAAGGGGGAGCTGTTTTTT
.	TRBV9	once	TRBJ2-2	CASSPARGSTGELFF	TGTGCCAGCAGCCCTGCGAGGGGTTCGACCGGGGAGCTGTTTTTT
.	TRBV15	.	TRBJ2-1	CATSRELEMVHSNEQFF	TGTGCCACCAGCAGAGAATTGGAAATGGTCCACAGCAATGAGCAGTTCTTC
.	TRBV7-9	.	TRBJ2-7	CASSPTGAYEQYF	TGTGCCAGCAGCCCGACGGGAGCCTACGAGCAGTACTTC
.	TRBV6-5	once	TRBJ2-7	CASRPGALQNEQYF	TGTGCCAGCAGACCGGGGGCGCTACAGAACGAGCAGTACTTC
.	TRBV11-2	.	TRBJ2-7	CASATLGGGPLDEQYF	TGTGCCAGCGCAACGTTAGGGGGAGGGCCTCTGGACGAGCAGTACTTC
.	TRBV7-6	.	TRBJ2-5	CASSLGLLWETQYF	TGTGCCAGCAGCTTGGGACTCCTCTGGGAGACCCAGTACTTC
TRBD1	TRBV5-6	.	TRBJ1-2	CASSLGRGRNGYTF	TGTGCCAGCAGCTTGGGCAGGGGGCGGAATGGCTACACCTTC
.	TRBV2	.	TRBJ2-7	CAKGRESAEQYF	TGTGCCAAGGGCAGGGAATCGGCCGAGCAGTACTTC
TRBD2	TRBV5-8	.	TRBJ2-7	CASRVYRQVSGGYDEQYF	TGTGCCAGCAGGGTATACCGTCAGGTTAGCGGGGGGTACGACGAGCAGTACTTC
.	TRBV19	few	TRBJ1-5	CASSLNQPQHF	TGTGCCAGTAGTCTGAATCAGCCCCAGCATTTT
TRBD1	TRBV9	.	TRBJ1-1	CASSRGTGNTEAFF	TGTGCCAGCTCACGGGGGACAGGGAACACTGAAGCTTTCTTT
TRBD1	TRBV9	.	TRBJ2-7	CASSAWDRGRYEQYF	TGTGCCAGCAGCGCCTGGGACAGGGGCCGCTACGAGCAGTACTTC
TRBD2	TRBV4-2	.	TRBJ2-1	CASSQEAGAGYNEQFF	TGTGCCAGCAGCCAAGAGGCGGGAGCGGGGTACAATGAGCAGTTCTTC
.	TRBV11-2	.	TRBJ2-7	CASSLGNPYEQYF	TGTGCCAGCAGCTTAGGGAATCCCTACGAGCAGTACTTC
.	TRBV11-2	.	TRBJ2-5	CASSHLWEQYF	TGTGCCAGCAGCCATCTTTGGGAGCAGTACTTC
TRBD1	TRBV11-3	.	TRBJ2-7	CASSPGQGMDEQYF	TGTGCCAGCAGCCCGGGACAGGGGATGGACGAGCAGTACTTC
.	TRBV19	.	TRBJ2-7	CASSMDNYEQYF	TGTGCCAGTAGTATGGATAATTACGAGCAGTACTTC
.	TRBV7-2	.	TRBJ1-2	CASSYMQGNYGYTF	TGTGCCAGCAGCTATATGCAGGGGAACTATGGCTACACCTTC
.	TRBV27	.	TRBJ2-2	CASSLWQNTGELFF	TGTGCCAGCAGTTTGTGGCAGAACACCGGGGAGCTGTTTTTT
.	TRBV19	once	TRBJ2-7	CASSPRQGGAVYEQYF	TGTGCCAGTAGTCCAAGGCAGGGAGGAGCCGTATACGAGCAGTACTTC
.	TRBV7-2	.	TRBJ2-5	CASSSHDGVPLQETQYF	TGTGCCAGCAGCTCCCACGACGGAGTTCCCCTACAAGAGACCCAGTACTTC
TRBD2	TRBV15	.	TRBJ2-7	CATNGGIDEQYF	TGTGCCACCAACGGGGGGATTGACGAGCAGTACTTC
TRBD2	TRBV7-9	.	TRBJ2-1	CASSYDRGDEQFF	TGTGCCAGCAGTTACGACCGGGGGGATGAGCAGTTCTTC